The present T cell receptor beta chain was sequenced within a study of radiotherapy plus CTLA-4 blockade in lung cancer. On the study more broadly: Of all patients, 15% to 20% responded objectively and approximately 30% showed disease control.

The study, taken as a whole, reports: Among blood TCR repertoires after radiotherapy plus ipilimumab, tumor-derived clones expanded.

Data came from immunoSEQ multiplex PCR; TCRdb stores just in-frame clones and leaves some out. This table holds more than 90,000 clones, roughly four fifths found once. In regard to this clone: What it recognizes is unknown.

The CDR3 is 14 amino acids. Germline CDR1 MNHEY, CDR2 SMNVEV (reference sequence). V was pared by 2 bases and J by 4 bases, with 11 bases between. Sample: peripheral blood, taken from a patient treated with radiotherapy plus ipilimumab. This sequence was found in a human donor with non-small cell lung cancer that progressed on radiotherapy plus ipilimumab. The chain combines TRBV27 with TRBJ1-1; D remains unclear. The CDR3 nucleotides read TGTGCCAGCAGTTTACGGTCGAGTTTCACTGAAGCTTTCTTT. The encoded protein is CASSLRSSFTEAFF.